This entry lists 16 T cell receptor beta chains sequenced from one sample in a study of response to subunit inactivated influenza vaccine. TCRdb reprocessed the RT-PCR reads with MiXCR, giving one entry per CDR3 protein. The table shows under 200,000 distinct CDR3 sequences, with about 10% occurring only once. This specimen was CD8+ T cells sorted from PBMCs, taken less than 30 months after vaccination. These receptors all come from a man aged 50 to 69 who received an inactivated influenza vaccine.

A few counts support this clonotype. The chain couples TRBV20-1 to TRBJ2-7; TRBD1 matches 10 bases. Germline-derived CDR1 and CDR2 are DFQATT and SNEGSKA (reference sequence). The CDR3 is 12 amino acids. The trim removed 8 bases at V and 3 bases at J, leaving 4 bases unmatched. The CDR3 protein is CSTGTGDYEQYF. In DNA form, the CDR3 reads TGCAGTACCGGGACAGGGGACTACGAGCAGTACTTC.

There are a few counts of this clonotype. The rearrangement links TRBV7-9 to TRBJ1-3; 7 bases are shared with TRBD1. This CDR3 comprises 16 residues. Germline CDR1 reads SEHNR; CDR2 reads FQNEAQ (reference sequence). V shed 5 bases and J 0 bases; nucleotides not matched to a gene: 7. In DNA, the CDR3 is TGTGCCAGCAGCCCAGGGGGGGGACTCTCTGGAAACACCATATATTTT. Translated: CASSPGGGLSGNTIYF.

This clonotype was observed a few times. J is TRBJ1-1 and V is TRBV27; D gene unclear. The CDR3 covers 14 residues. The germline V and J ends were trimmed by 7 bases and 1 base, with 13 bases remaining between them. CDR1 and CDR2 from the germline V gene are MNHEY and SMNVEV (reference sequence). CDR3 DNA sequence: TGTGCCAGCATTCCCCGGGTTGGGAACACTGAAGCTTTCTTT. Amino acids: CASIPRVGNTEAFF.

The chain employs TRBV6-5 and TRBJ1-1; D is ambiguous. The CDR3 consists of 13 residues. The germline V gene encodes CDR1 MNHEY and CDR2 SVGAGI. Trimming pared 0 bases from V and 7 bases from J, leaving 9 bases between. CDR3 DNA: TGTGCCAGCAGTTACTCGGCAGATAGTGAAGCTTTCTTT. Protein product: CASSYSADSEAFF.

Only a few counts were recorded for this clonotype. The chain carries TRBV2 and TRBJ2-7, with a weak D call TRBD1 (6 bases). The germline V gene encodes CDR1 SNHLY and CDR2 FYNNEI. This CDR3 contains 12 residues. The V end lost 5 bases, the J end lost 4 bases, and 9 bases lay between the germline ends. DNA of the CDR3: TGTGCCAGCAGTAACAGGGTTTACGAGCAGTACTTC. Encoded protein: CASSNRVYEQYF.

This clonotype has a handful of counts. The chain uses TRBV28 and TRBJ1-4, with D possibly being TRBD1 (5 bases). The CDR3 consists of 13 residues. Germline CDR1 is MDHEN and CDR2 is SYDVKM. V shed 10 bases and J shed 1 base, with 10 bases lying between them. This chain's CDR3 is CAIGRGTNEKLFF. The CDR3, as DNA: TGTGCCATTGGGAGGGGAACTAATGAAAAACTGTTTTTT. The full variable domain, in which reference TRBV28 and TRBJ1-4 provide the parts outside the CDR3, is DVKVTQSSRYLVKRTGEKVFLECVQDMDHENMFWYRQDPGLGLRLIYFSYDVKMKEKGDIPEGYSVSREKKERFSLILESASTNQTSMYLCAIGRGTNEKLFFGSGTQLSVL.

J is TRBJ1-2 and V is TRBV28; perhaps TRBD1 as D (6 bases). This CDR3 region has 13 residues. Germline CDR1 and CDR2: MDHEN and SYDVKM. Trimming cost V 8 bases and J 2 bases, with 12 bases left between them. CDR3 nucleotides: TGTGCCAGCGCGTGGCAGGGGAACTATGGCTACACCTTC. Amino acids: CASAWQGNYGYTF.

This clonotype was seen a few times. The chain uses TRBV7-8 and TRBJ2-1; D unclear. The V gene lost 1 base and the J gene lost 3 bases, with 7 bases spanning the gap. CDR1 is SGHVS and CDR2 is FQNEAQ in the germline V gene. CDR3 length equals 14 residues. The CDR3 DNA sequence: TGTGCCAGCAGCTTAGTTCCCAGCTACAATGAGCAGTTCTTC. This sequence encodes CASSLVPSYNEQFF.

The rearrangement joins TRBV28 to TRBJ1-5, with D unresolved. Looked up from germline, CDR1 is MDHEN and CDR2 is SYDVKM. The ends were cut back, 3 bases at V and 4 bases at J, with 10 bases in the middle. CDR3 size: 14 residues. The CDR3 region has the DNA TGTGCCAGCAGTTTGCTTTATAGAAATCAGCCCCAGCATTTT. It translates to CASSLLYRNQPQHF.

This clonotype was detected only a few times. This chain links TRBV7-8 with TRBJ2-7; 8 positions agree with TRBD1. Germline values: CDR1 SGHVS, CDR2 FQNEAQ. CDR3 size: 14 residues. Unmatched junction bases numbered 3, after V lost 5 bases and J lost 0 bases. CDR3 residues: CASSPDRASYEQYF. The DNA for the CDR3 is TGTGCCAGCAGCCCGGACAGGGCCTCCTACGAGCAGTACTTC. The complete variable domain, with remaining parts taken from reference TRBV7-8 and TRBJ2-7, reads GAGVSQSPRYKVAKRGQDVALRCDPISGHVSLFWYQQALGQGPEFLTYFQNEAQLDKSGLPSDRFFAERPEGSVSTLKIQRTQQEDSAVYLCASSPDRASYEQYFGPGTRLTVT.

This sequence joins TRBV7-9 and TRBJ2-5; no reliable D call. In germline, CDR1 is SEHNR, CDR2 FQNEAQ (reference sequence). The V and J ends lost 7 bases and 5 bases respectively, with 17 bases between them. This CDR3 is built from 14 residues. The CDR3 sequence: CASTILRYGETQYF. The CDR3 nucleotides read TGTGCCAGCACTATTCTACGTTATGGGGAGACCCAGTACTTC.

V and J are TRBV5-1 and TRBJ1-4; the D gene is possibly TRBD1 (6 bases). Germline CDR1 and CDR2: SGHRS and YFSETQ. V was shortened by 4 bases and J by 8 bases, with 18 bases between the two germline ends. CDR3 length: 15 amino acids. CDR3 amino acids: CASSPGQATWEKLFF. CDR3 coding DNA: TGCGCCAGCAGCCCGGGACAAGCAACGTGGGAAAAACTGTTTTTT. The full variable domain, completed using reference TRBV5-1 and TRBJ1-4, is KAGVTQTPRYLIKTRGQQVTLSCSPISGHRSVSWYQQTPGQGLQFLFEYFSETQRNKGNFPGRFSGRQFSNSRSEMNVSTLELGDSALYLCASSPGQATWEKLFFGSGTQLSVL.

This clonotype was recorded at least ten times. The J gene is TRBJ2-1, the V gene TRBV11-1, with 9 positions matching TRBD1. Germline V lookup: CDR1 SGHAT, CDR2 FQDESV (reference sequence). The CDR3 has 19 amino acids. J lost 1 base, V lost 5 bases, and 15 bases had no gene match. CDR3: CASSGPELQGAGSYNEQFF. In nucleotides, the CDR3 is TGTGCCAGCAGCGGACCGGAACTACAGGGGGCTGGGTCCTACAATGAGCAGTTCTTC.

The sample holds a few counts of this clonotype. The CDR3 region is CSAGRVDTQYF. CDR3 in DNA: TGCAGTGCGGGCAGGGTAGATACGCAGTATTTT. This chain links TRBV20-1 with TRBJ2-3, with D maybe TRBD1 (5 bases). Trimming left V 6 bases short and J 5 bases short, with 9 bases between. CDR1 DFQATT and CDR2 SNEGSKA come from the germline V gene (reference sequence). The CDR3 has 11 residues.

The CDR3 DNA sequence: TGTGCCAGCAGCCCGCGGGACAACTACGAGCAGTACTTC. Amino acids: CASSPRDNYEQYF. V usage is TRBV7-6 and J usage is TRBJ2-7; either TRBD1 or TRBD2 may fit D (6 bases each). V was cut by 5 bases and J by 3 bases, with 11 bases left in between. Germline V CDR1 and CDR2: SGHVS, FNYEAQ. CDR3 length: 13 amino acids.

The J gene is TRBJ2-3, the V gene TRBV7-2; 7 bases align to TRBD2. V shed 5 bases, J shed 6 bases, and the junction held 11 bases outside the gene matches. Germline CDR1 reads SGHTA; CDR2 reads FQGNSA. The CDR3 is 15 amino acids. CDR3 sequence: CASSPPLAVDDTQYF. The CDR3, as DNA: TGTGCCAGCAGCCCACCCCTAGCGGTTGATGATACGCAGTATTTT.